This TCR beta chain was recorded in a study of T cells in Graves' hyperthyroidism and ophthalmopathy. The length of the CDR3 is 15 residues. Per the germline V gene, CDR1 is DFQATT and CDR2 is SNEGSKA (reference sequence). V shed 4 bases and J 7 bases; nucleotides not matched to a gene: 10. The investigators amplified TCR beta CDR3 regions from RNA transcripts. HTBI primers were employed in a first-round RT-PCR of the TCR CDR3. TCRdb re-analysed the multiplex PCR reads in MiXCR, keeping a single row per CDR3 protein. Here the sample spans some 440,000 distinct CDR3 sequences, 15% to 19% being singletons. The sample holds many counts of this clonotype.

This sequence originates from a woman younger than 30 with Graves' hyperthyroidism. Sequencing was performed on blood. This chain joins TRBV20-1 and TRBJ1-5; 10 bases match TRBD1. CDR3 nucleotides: TGCAGTGCTATCCAGGACAGGGGGTCGCGGCAGCCCCAGCATTTT. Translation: CSAIQDRGSRQPQHF.